Presented here are 20 T cell receptor beta chains from one specimen sequenced in a study of beta chain features in type 1 diabetes. Study outcomes and limitations: A moderate, significant TCRB CDR3 shortening appeared in type 1 diabetes across four CD4+ subsets.

Their antigens remain unidentified. cDNA synthesis used the whole RNA isolate, giving expressed TCRB sequences. The data were produced by immunoSEQ multiplex PCR, yet TCRdb's version contains in-frame clones alone and is incomplete. The sample carries under 850,000 clones, roughly 13% recorded once. Sample: naive CD4+ T cells from blood. These receptors all stem from a man aged 18 to 30 with type 1 diabetes.

The V call is TRBV10-2, the J call TRBJ2-6; tentatively, D is TRBD1 (5 bases). CDR3 length: 18 amino acids. Germline CDR1 reads WSHSY; CDR2 reads SAAADI. Trimming removed 0 bases from V and 0 bases from J, with 12 bases in between. CDR3: CASSESIQGPSGANVLTF. In DNA, the CDR3 is TGCGCCAGCAGTGAGTCGATTCAGGGTCCCTCTGGGGCCAACGTCCTGACTTTC.

V and J are TRBV28 and TRBJ1-4; D remains ambiguous. Trimming pared 8 bases from V and 0 bases from J, leaving 19 bases between. There are 17 residues in the CDR3. Germline V CDR1 and CDR2: MDHEN, SYDVKM. CDR3 sequence (DNA): TGTGCCAGCTCGGGGAGTATTTTTCCCGCAACTAATGAAAAACTGTTTTTT. It translates to CASSGSIFPATNEKLFF.

This clone was counted between two and nine times. This chain connects TRBV5-6 to TRBJ2-3, with D tentatively TRBD2 (6 bases). The CDR3 spans 15 residues. Trimming took off 4 bases at V and 2 bases at J, with 14 bases between the two ends. Per the germline V gene, CDR1 is SGHDT and CDR2 is YYEEEE. The CDR3, as DNA: TGTGCCAGCAGCCCAAGGTCGGGGGACACAGATACGCAGTATTTT. This translates into CASSPRSGDTDTQYF.

This clone appeared a few times. This chain joins TRBV2 and TRBJ2-1; no clear D. Trimming left V 4 bases short and J 9 bases short, with 7 bases between. Germline V gene data show CDR1 as SNHLY and CDR2 as FYNNEI. The CDR3 loop spans 11 amino acids. DNA for the CDR3: TGTGCCAGCAGTGGGTTTAGTGAGCAGTTCTTC. It is translated as CASSGFSEQFF.

This clone has just a few counts. The chain has TRBV19 and TRBJ2-1; TRBD2 aligns across 7 bases. Germline CDR1 LNHDA, CDR2 SQIVND (reference sequence). The junction had 8 bases not matched to a gene; V was cut back by 5 bases and J by 4 bases. This CDR3 is built from 15 residues. The CDR3 here is CASSVTSEIYNEQFF. The CDR3 DNA reads as TGTGCCAGTAGTGTAACTAGCGAAATATACAATGAGCAGTTCTTC.

This clone occurred a few times. V gene TRBV11-3 combines with J gene TRBJ1-2; the D gene is possibly TRBD1 (5 bases). Germline V gene data show CDR1 as SGHNT and CDR2 as YENEEA. Trimming removed 5 bases from V and 5 bases from J, with 15 bases in between. The CDR3 is 14 residues long. CDR3 in DNA: TGTGCCAGCAGCCCAGGGACGGACAAATATGGCTACACCTTC. This codes for CASSPGTDKYGYTF.

The V gene is TRBV29-1, the J gene TRBJ2-1; D possibly corresponds to TRBD1 (5 bases). The CDR3 totals 12 residues. Germline CDR1 SQVTM, CDR2 ANQGSEA. The V end was cut by 7 bases, the J end by 4 bases, with 11 bases between. The CDR3, as DNA: TGCAGCGGCGACAGTACGTACAATGAGCAGTTCTTC. Translation: CSGDSTYNEQFF.

This clone was recorded only once. The chain links TRBV27 to TRBJ2-7; TRBD1 is a possible D gene (5 bases). Germline-derived CDR1 and CDR2 are MNHEY and SMNVEV (reference sequence). The V end was cut by 8 bases, the J end by 7 bases, with 12 bases between. There are 11 residues in the CDR3. CDR3 DNA sequence: TGTGCCAGCTGGCGGTCAGGGGAGCAGTACTTC. This sequence encodes CASWRSGEQYF.

The chain carries TRBV30 and TRBJ1-1; 7 bases are shared with TRBD1. Germline lookup yields CDR1 GTSNPN and CDR2 SVGIG (reference sequence). This CDR3 is 14 amino acids long. Trimming removed 3 bases from V and 5 bases from J; junction bases left unmatched: 9. The CDR3 DNA reads TGTGCCTGGAGGACAGGGTTGAGAGGGACTGAAGCTTTCTTT. Residues: CAWRTGLRGTEAFF.

The chain employs TRBV19 and TRBJ1-2; D is possibly TRBD1 (5 bases). Germline V lookup: CDR1 LNHDA, CDR2 SQIVND (reference sequence). This CDR3 comprises 15 residues. V lost 2 bases, J lost 2 bases, and 12 bases lay in between. Here the CDR3 reads CASSISWRGNYGYTF. The CDR3, as DNA: TGTGCCAGTAGTATAAGCTGGCGGGGGAACTATGGCTACACCTTC.

The rearrangement uses TRBV11-3 and TRBJ1-1; the D gene is possibly TRBD1 (5 bases). CDR1 and CDR2 (germline): SGHNT, YENEEA. V lost 4 bases and J lost 10, with 16 bases in between. This CDR3 comprises 13 residues. This CDR3 is CASSYRTSPGAFF. The CDR3, as DNA: TGTGCCAGCAGCTACCGGACATCCCCTGGAGCTTTCTTT.

The rearrangement joins TRBV2 to TRBJ2-1; D perhaps matches TRBD2 (5 bases). This CDR3 has 14 residues. CDR1 is SNHLY, CDR2 FYNNEI, per germline. Deletions cut 9 bases from V and 1 base from J, with 13 bases between. CDR3 sequence reads: CASISEGSYNEQFF. The CDR3 coding sequence is TGTGCCAGTATTAGTGAGGGATCCTACAATGAGCAGTTCTTC.

The gene calls are TRBV19 and TRBJ2-4; 7 bases match TRBD1. J lost 3 bases, V lost 5 bases, and 4 bases had no gene match. This CDR3 has 14 residues. CDR1 is LNHDA and CDR2 is SQIVND in the germline V gene (reference sequence). CDR3 nucleotide sequence: TGTGCCAGTAGTCCCTGGACAGGCAAAAACATTCAGTACTTC. Amino acids: CASSPWTGKNIQYF.

The V call is TRBV9, the J call TRBJ2-3; D is undetermined. CDR1 is SGDLS, CDR2 YYNGEE, per germline. The CDR3 covers 14 residues. Deletions cut 3 bases from V and 4 bases from J, with 12 bases between. The CDR3 here is CASSAESAADTQYF. The CDR3 coding sequence is TGTGCCAGCAGCGCCGAATCGGCGGCAGATACGCAGTATTTT.

This clone was detected only a few times. J is TRBJ1-6 and V is TRBV2; 10 positions agree with TRBD1. This CDR3 contains 14 residues. V was pared by 6 bases and J by 8 bases, with 4 bases of the junction left unmatched. The germline V gene has CDR1 SNHLY and CDR2 FYNNEI. The CDR3 DNA is TGTGCCAGCAGGGTGGACAGGGGGGATTCACCCCTCCACTTT. Amino acid sequence: CASRVDRGDSPLHF.

This chain links TRBV11-2 with TRBJ1-5; TRBD1 might be the D (5 bases). The CDR3 length is 13 residues. In germline, CDR1 is SGHAT, CDR2 FQNNGV. Trimming shortened V by 5 bases and J by 7 bases, and 12 bases separated the two germline ends. The CDR3 region is CASSPGRRQPQHF. In nucleotides, the CDR3 is TGTGCCAGCAGCCCAGGGAGGAGACAGCCCCAGCATTTT.

The chain is built from TRBV27 and TRBJ2-1; 7 bases match TRBD1. The germline CDR1 and CDR2 sequences are MNHEY and SMNVEV (reference sequence). The CDR3 has 14 amino acids. V trimming: 2 bases; J trimming: 4 bases; junction bases outside the gene matches: 2. CDR3 DNA: TGTGCCAGCAGTTTACTGGGACAGTACAATGAGCAGTTCTTC. Amino acids: CASSLLGQYNEQFF.

V usage is TRBV7-8 and J usage is TRBJ2-3, with 10 bases lining up with TRBD1. The CDR3 covers 16 residues. J gave up 4 bases and V 6 bases, and 10 bases lay outside the gene matches. Germline values: CDR1 SGHVS, CDR2 FQNEAQ. This chain's CDR3 is CASRRQGAGQSDTQYF. In DNA, the CDR3 is TGTGCCAGCAGACGACAGGGGGCCGGGCAGTCAGATACGCAGTATTTT.

The J gene is TRBJ2-1, the V gene TRBV2; D is ambiguous. Trimming pared 4 bases from V and 4 bases from J, leaving 11 bases between. This CDR3 contains 14 residues. The germline V gene encodes CDR1 SNHLY and CDR2 FYNNEI. CDR3 residues: CASSATVGYNEQFF. The DNA of the CDR3 is TGTGCCAGCAGTGCCACGGTCGGGTACAATGAGCAGTTCTTC.

The V call is TRBV30, the J call TRBJ1-2, with a tentative D call TRBD1 (5 bases). This CDR3 spans 11 amino acids. The germline CDR1 and CDR2 sequences are GTSNPN and SVGIG (reference sequence). V lost 0 bases and J lost 10, with 9 bases in between. CDR3 amino acids: CAWSVLTDYTF. The CDR3 DNA reads as TGTGCCTGGAGTGTGTTGACAGACTACACCTTC.